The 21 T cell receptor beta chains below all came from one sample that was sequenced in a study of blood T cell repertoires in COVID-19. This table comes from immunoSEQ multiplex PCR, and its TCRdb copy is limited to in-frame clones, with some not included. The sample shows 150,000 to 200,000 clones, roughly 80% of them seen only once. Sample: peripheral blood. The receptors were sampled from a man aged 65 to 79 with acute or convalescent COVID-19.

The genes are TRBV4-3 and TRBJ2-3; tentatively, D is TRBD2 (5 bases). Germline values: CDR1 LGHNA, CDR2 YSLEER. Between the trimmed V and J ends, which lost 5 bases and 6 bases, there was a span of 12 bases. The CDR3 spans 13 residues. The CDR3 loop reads CASSYRSGDTQYF. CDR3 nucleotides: TGCGCCAGCAGCTACAGATCGGGGGATACGCAGTATTTT.

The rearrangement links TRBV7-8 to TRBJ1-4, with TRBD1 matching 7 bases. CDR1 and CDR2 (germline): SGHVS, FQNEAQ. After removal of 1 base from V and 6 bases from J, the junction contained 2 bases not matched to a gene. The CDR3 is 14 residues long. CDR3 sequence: CASSLVGTDEKLFF. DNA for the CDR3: TGTGCCAGCAGCTTAGTGGGGACAGATGAAAAACTGTTTTTT.

Here the CDR3 reads CATSAGDRGGGGTQYF. DNA of the CDR3: TGTGCCACCAGTGCAGGGGACAGGGGCGGTGGAGGGACCCAGTACTTC. The genes are TRBV24-1 and TRBJ2-5; TRBD1 matches at 10 bases. V lost 5 bases to trimming and J lost 7 bases; unmatched junction nucleotides: 12. From germline, CDR1 is KGHDR and CDR2 SFDVKD. The CDR3 is 16 amino acids.

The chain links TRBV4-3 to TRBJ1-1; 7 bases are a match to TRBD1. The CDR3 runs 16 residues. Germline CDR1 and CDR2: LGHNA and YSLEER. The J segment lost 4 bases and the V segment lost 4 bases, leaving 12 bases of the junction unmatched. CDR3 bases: TGCGCCAGCAGCCCTTCTGACAGGGTTTTTGGCACTGAAGCTTTCTTT. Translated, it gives CASSPSDRVFGTEAFF.

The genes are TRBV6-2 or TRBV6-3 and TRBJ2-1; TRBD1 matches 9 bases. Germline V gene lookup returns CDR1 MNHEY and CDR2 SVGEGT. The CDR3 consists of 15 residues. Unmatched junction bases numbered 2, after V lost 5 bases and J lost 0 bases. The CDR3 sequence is CASSTGGASYNEQFF. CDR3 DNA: TGTGCCAGCAGTACAGGGGGCGCCTCCTACAATGAGCAGTTCTTC.

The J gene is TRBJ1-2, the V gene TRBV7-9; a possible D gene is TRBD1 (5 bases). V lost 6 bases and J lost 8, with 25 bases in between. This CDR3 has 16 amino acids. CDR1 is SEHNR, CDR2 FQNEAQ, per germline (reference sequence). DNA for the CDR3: TGTGCCAGCAGTCAGGAAACTGGGGGGAACGCAGGCGGCTACACCTTC. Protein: CASSQETGGNAGGYTF.

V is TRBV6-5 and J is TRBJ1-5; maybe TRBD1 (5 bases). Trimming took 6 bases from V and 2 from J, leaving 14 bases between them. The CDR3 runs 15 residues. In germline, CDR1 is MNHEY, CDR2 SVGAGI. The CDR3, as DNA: TGTGCCAGCAGCCGATACAAAGGGGGCAATCAGCCCCAGCATTTT. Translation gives CASSRYKGGNQPQHF.

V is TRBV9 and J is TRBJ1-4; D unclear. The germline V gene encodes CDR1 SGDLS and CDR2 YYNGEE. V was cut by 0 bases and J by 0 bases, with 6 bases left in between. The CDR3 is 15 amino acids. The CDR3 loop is CASSVDITTNEKLFF. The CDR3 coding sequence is TGTGCCAGCAGCGTAGACATTACAACTAATGAAAAACTGTTTTTT.

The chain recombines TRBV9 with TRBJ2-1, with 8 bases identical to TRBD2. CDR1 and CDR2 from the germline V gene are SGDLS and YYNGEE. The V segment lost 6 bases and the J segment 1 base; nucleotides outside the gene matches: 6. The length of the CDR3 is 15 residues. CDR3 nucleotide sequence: TGTGCCAGCAACCTAGCGGGTAGTTCCTACAATGAGCAGTTCTTC. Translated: CASNLAGSSYNEQFF. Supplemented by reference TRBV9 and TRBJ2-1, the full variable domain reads DSGVTQTPKHLITATGQRVTLRCSPRSGDLSVYWYQQSLDQGLQFLIQYYNGEERAKGNILERFSAQQFPDLHSELNLSSLELGDSALYFCASNLAGSSYNEQFFGPGTRLTVL.

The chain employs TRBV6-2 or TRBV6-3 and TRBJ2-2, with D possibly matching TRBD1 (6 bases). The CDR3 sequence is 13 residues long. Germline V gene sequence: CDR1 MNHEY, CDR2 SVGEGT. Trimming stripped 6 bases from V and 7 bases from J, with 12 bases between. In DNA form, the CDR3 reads TGTGCCAGCAGCACAGGGATACTCGGGGAGCTGTTTTTT. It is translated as CASSTGILGELFF.

CDR3 coding DNA: TGTGCCAGCAGATTACTTAGCGGGGGGCTAGGGTACAATGAGCAGTTCTTC. Amino acid sequence: CASRLLSGGLGYNEQFF. The rearrangement joins TRBV7-9 to TRBJ2-1, with 10 positions matching TRBD2. V shed 6 bases, J shed 4 bases, and the junction held 12 bases outside the gene matches. CDR3 length: 17 residues. CDR1 and CDR2 (germline): SEHNR, FQNEAQ (reference sequence).

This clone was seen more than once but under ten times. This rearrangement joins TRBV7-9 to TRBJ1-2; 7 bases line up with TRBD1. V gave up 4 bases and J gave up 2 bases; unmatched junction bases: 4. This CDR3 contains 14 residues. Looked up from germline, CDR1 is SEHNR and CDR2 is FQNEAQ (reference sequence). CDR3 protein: CASSSRQGNYGYTF. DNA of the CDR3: TGTGCCAGCAGCTCACGACAGGGAAACTATGGCTACACCTTC. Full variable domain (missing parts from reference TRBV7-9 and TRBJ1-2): DTGVSQNPRHKITKRGQNVTFRCDPISEHNRLYWYRQTLGQGPEFLTYFQNEAQLEKSRLLSDRFSAERPKGSFSTLEIQRTEQGDSAMYLCASSSRQGNYGYTFGSGTRLTVV.

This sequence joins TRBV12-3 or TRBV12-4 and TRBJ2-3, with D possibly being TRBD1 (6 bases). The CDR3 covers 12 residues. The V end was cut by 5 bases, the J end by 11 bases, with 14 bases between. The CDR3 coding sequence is TGTGCCAGCAGTACGCAGGGGTCGGGGCAGTATTTT. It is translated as CASSTQGSGQYF.

CDR3 protein: CATSDSTGSGQPQHF. The CDR3 DNA sequence: TGTGCCACCAGTGATTCGACAGGGTCGGGGCAGCCCCAGCATTTT. The rearrangement joins TRBV24-1 to TRBJ1-5; 7 nucleotides line up with TRBD1. CDR3 length equals 15 residues. The ends lost 2 bases at V and 7 bases at J; junction bases unmatched: 7. The germline CDR1 and CDR2 sequences are KGHDR and SFDVKD.

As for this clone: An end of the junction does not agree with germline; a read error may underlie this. DNA for the CDR3: TGTGCCAGCAGCTTAGGAGTAGCGGGATATCAAGAGATCCAGTACTTC. Translation gives CASSLGVAGYQEIQYF. The chain links TRBV7-6 to TRBJ2-5; 8 nucleotides line up with TRBD2. The CDR3 length is 16 residues. CDR1 is SGHVS, CDR2 FNYEAQ, per germline.

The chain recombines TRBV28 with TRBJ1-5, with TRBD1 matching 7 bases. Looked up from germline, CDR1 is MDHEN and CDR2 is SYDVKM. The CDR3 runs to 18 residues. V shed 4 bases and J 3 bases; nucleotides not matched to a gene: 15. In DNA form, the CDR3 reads TGTGCCAGCAGTTATGTCCCCGGGACAGTGGGAAACAATCAGCCCCAGCATTTT. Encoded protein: CASSYVPGTVGNNQPQHF.

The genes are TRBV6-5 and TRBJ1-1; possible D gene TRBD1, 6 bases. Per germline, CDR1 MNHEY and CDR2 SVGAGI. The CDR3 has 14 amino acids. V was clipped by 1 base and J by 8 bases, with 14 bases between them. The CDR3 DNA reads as TGTGCCAGCAGTTACTTGGGTCGAGACAGGGAAGCTTTCTTT. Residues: CASSYLGRDREAFF.

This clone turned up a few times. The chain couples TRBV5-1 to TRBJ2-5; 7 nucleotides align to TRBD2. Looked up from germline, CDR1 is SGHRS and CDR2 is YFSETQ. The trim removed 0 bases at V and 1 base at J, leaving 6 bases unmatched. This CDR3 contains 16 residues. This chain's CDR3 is CASSLAQREPQETQYF. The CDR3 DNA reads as TGCGCCAGCAGCTTGGCTCAGCGGGAACCCCAAGAGACCCAGTACTTC.

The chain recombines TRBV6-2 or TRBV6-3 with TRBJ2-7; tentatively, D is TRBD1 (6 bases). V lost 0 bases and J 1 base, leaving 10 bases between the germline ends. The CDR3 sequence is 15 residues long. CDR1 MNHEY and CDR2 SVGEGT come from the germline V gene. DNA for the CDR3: TGTGCCAGCAGTTACTCGGATACAGGGTCCTACGAGCAGTACTTC. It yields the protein CASSYSDTGSYEQYF.

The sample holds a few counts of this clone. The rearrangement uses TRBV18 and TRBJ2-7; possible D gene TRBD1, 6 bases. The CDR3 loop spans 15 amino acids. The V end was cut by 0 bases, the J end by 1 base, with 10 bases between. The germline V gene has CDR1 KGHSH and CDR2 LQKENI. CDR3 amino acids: CASSPPRTASYEQYF. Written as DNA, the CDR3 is TGTGCCAGCTCACCACCCCGGACAGCTTCCTACGAGCAGTACTTC.

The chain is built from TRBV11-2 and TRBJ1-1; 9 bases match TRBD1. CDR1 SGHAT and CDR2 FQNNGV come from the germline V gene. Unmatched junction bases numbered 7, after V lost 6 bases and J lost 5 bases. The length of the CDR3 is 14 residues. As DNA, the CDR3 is TGTGCCAGCAGTCAGGACAGGGGACGGACTGAAGCTTTCTTT. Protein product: CASSQDRGRTEAFF.